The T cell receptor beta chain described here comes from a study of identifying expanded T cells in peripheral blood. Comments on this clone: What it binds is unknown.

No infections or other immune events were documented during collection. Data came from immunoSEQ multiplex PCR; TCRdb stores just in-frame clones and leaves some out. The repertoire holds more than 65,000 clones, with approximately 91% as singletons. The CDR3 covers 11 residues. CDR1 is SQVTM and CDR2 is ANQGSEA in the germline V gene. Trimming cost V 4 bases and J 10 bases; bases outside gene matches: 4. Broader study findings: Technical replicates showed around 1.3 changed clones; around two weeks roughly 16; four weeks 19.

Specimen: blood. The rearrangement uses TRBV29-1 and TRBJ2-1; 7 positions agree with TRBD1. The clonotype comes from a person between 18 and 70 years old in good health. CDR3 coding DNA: TGCAGCGTTGGACAGGGCGGCGAGCAGTTCTTC. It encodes CSVGQGGEQFF.